A selection of T cell receptor beta chains follows, all from one sample in a study of cytomegalovirus exposure and HLA in healthy donors. The table came from immunoSEQ multiplex PCR; TCRdb's copy has only in-frame clones and leaves some out. This table holds 95,000 to 100,000 clones, around 85% found once. Sequenced: PBMCs. The receptor set was obtained from a man aged 25 to 40 in good health and CMV-seronegative. CDR3s include the opening cysteine and the closing phenylalanine or tryptophan. A D gene is named only where the DNA matches it firmly. Clone size is shown for a subset of rows, as once, few, many or a class of expanded clone.

CDR3nt: TGTGCCAGCAGCTTAGGGACAGGAGACGGGTACTTC
CDR3aa: CASSLGTGDGYF
j_gene: TRBJ2-7
abundance: .
d_gene: TRBD1
v_gene: TRBV5-4

CDR3nt: TGTGCCAGCAGCCCTACTAGCCCATACACAGATACGCAGTATTTT
CDR3aa: CASSPTSPYTDTQYF
j_gene: TRBJ2-3
abundance: .
d_gene: .
v_gene: TRBV2

CDR3nt: TGTGCCAGCACTCTCAGGGGGCTTGGGACCCAGTACTTC
CDR3aa: CASTLRGLGTQYF
j_gene: TRBJ2-5
abundance: .
d_gene: TRBD1
v_gene: TRBV5-6

CDR3nt: TGCAGCGTAAAGACAGGGAAATCCTACGAGCAGTACTTC
CDR3aa: CSVKTGKSYEQYF
j_gene: TRBJ2-7
abundance: .
d_gene: TRBD1
v_gene: TRBV29-1

CDR3nt: TGTGCCAGCAGCTTAGGCCTAGAAGGACACAACTCCTACGAGCAGTACTTC
CDR3aa: CASSLGLEGHNSYEQYF
j_gene: TRBJ2-7
abundance: .
d_gene: .
v_gene: TRBV13

CDR3nt: TGTGCCAGCAGTGAAATCCTGCAGGGCGTCAACGAGCAGTACTTC
CDR3aa: CASSEILQGVNEQYF
j_gene: TRBJ2-7
abundance: .
d_gene: .
v_gene: TRBV2

CDR3nt: TGTGCCAGCAGCCCGGGAGGCGGGATTGGAGATACGCAGTATTTT
CDR3aa: CASSPGGGIGDTQYF
j_gene: TRBJ2-3
abundance: .
d_gene: TRBD2
v_gene: TRBV7-3

CDR3nt: TGTGCCTGGAGTGTCTTCCGAACCATCCCGGGACACTCACCCTACGAGCAGTACTTC
CDR3aa: CAWSVFRTIPGHSPYEQYF
j_gene: TRBJ2-7
abundance: .
d_gene: .
v_gene: TRBV30

CDR3nt: TGCGCCAGCAGCTTCTGGGGGACTGGCTACGAGCAGTACTTC
CDR3aa: CASSFWGTGYEQYF
j_gene: TRBJ2-7
abundance: .
d_gene: .
v_gene: TRBV5-1

CDR3nt: TGTGCCTGGAGTCCTTTTAGGGTGAGGGAGGAGACCCAGTACTTC
CDR3aa: CAWSPFRVREETQYF
j_gene: TRBJ2-5
abundance: .
d_gene: .
v_gene: TRBV30

CDR3nt: TGTGCCAGCTCCCAGGGCCGGACTACCACCATATATTTT
CDR3aa: CASSQGRTTTIYF
j_gene: TRBJ1-3
abundance: once
d_gene: .
v_gene: TRBV18

CDR3nt: TGTGCCATCAGTGAGTTAGGGGGCTCCTACGAGCAGTACTTC
CDR3aa: CAISELGGSYEQYF
j_gene: TRBJ2-7
abundance: .
d_gene: .
v_gene: TRBV10-3

CDR3nt: TGTGCCAGCAGCTTGGGGGGAGTCACGACTGAAGCTTTCTTT
CDR3aa: CASSLGGVTTEAFF
j_gene: TRBJ1-1
abundance: .
d_gene: .
v_gene: TRBV5-8

CDR3nt: TGTGCCAGCAGTTATTACACCGGACAGCTTGAAGCTTTCTTT
CDR3aa: CASSYYTGQLEAFF
j_gene: TRBJ1-1
abundance: .
d_gene: .
v_gene: TRBV6-5

CDR3nt: TGCACCAGCAGCCCGGGACAGACGAACTATGGCTACACCTTC
CDR3aa: CTSSPGQTNYGYTF
j_gene: TRBJ1-2
abundance: .
d_gene: .
v_gene: TRBV1

CDR3nt: TGCGCCAGCAGCCCAGACAGGGGCCCGAACACCGGGGAGCTGTTTTTT
CDR3aa: CASSPDRGPNTGELFF
j_gene: TRBJ2-2
abundance: .
d_gene: TRBD1
v_gene: TRBV5-1

CDR3nt: TGTGCCAGCAGCTACCGGGATCCTCGTTCGCCCCTCCACTTT
CDR3aa: CASSYRDPRSPLHF
j_gene: TRBJ1-6
abundance: .
d_gene: .
v_gene: TRBV6-1

CDR3nt: TGTGCCAGCAGGTCCCATAGAACCTACGAGCAGTACTTC
CDR3aa: CASRSHRTYEQYF
j_gene: TRBJ2-7
abundance: .
d_gene: .
v_gene: TRBV28

CDR3nt: TGTGCCAGCAGCTTAGCCGGGAGGGGAACGGGAAACACCATATATTTT
CDR3aa: CASSLAGRGTGNTIYF
j_gene: TRBJ1-3
abundance: .
d_gene: .
v_gene: TRBV7-2

CDR3nt: TGTGCCAGCAGCTCAAGACCGGGACAGGGAGGCTACGAGCAGTACTTC
CDR3aa: CASSSRPGQGGYEQYF
j_gene: TRBJ2-7
abundance: .
d_gene: TRBD1
v_gene: TRBV7-9

CDR3nt: TGTGCCAGCAGCTTGCAGGGTGTGACTGAAGCTTTCTTT
CDR3aa: CASSLQGVTEAFF
j_gene: TRBJ1-1
abundance: .
d_gene: .
v_gene: TRBV7-3

CDR3nt: TGTGCCAGCAGCTTAAACAGATACGAGCAGTACTTC
CDR3aa: CASSLNRYEQYF
j_gene: TRBJ2-7
abundance: .
d_gene: .
v_gene: TRBV11-2

CDR3nt: TGCGCCAGCAGCCAGAGAGGGAGGAACGAGCAGTACTTC
CDR3aa: CASSQRGRNEQYF
j_gene: TRBJ2-7
abundance: .
d_gene: .
v_gene: TRBV4-1

CDR3nt: TGCAGCGTCCGGGGAGGGGAGGCGTACAATGAGCAGTTCTTC
CDR3aa: CSVRGGEAYNEQFF
j_gene: TRBJ2-1
abundance: .
d_gene: TRBD2
v_gene: TRBV29-1